The 15 T cell receptor beta chains below all came from one sample that was sequenced in a study of cytomegalovirus exposure and HLA in healthy donors. PCR primers comprised 60 Vbeta and 13 Jbeta primers. Repertoires were generated with immunoSEQ multiplex PCR, while TCRdb's copy carries only in-frame clones and drops some. Of about 140,000 clones in the sample, roughly 80% were seen once. The specimen sequenced was PBMCs. All receptors derive from a female donor in good health and CMV-seronegative.

The chain combines TRBV2 with TRBJ2-7, with 7 bases aligning to TRBD1. This CDR3 comprises 16 residues. Germline V gene lookup returns CDR1 SNHLY and CDR2 FYNNEI. V lost 5 bases, J lost 2 bases, and 12 bases stayed unmatched. In nucleotides, the CDR3 is TGTGCCAGCAGTCCCACGGGACAGCAAAGTACCTACGAGCAGTACTTC. This codes for CASSPTGQQSTYEQYF.

The chain is built from TRBV5-1 and TRBJ2-1, with D unresolved. The germline V gene has CDR1 SGHRS and CDR2 YFSETQ. The V gene lost 4 bases and the J gene lost 5 bases, with 19 bases spanning the gap. The CDR3 is 16 amino acids. CDR3 in amino acids: CASSRLAGKLNNEQFF. CDR3 in DNA: TGCGCCAGCAGCCGCTTGGCAGGCAAACTCAACAATGAGCAGTTCTTC.

As DNA, the CDR3 is TGTGCCAGCAGCTTAGAGTCGACCTACAATGAGCAGTTCTTC. Translating it yields CASSLESTYNEQFF. The V gene is TRBV7-3, the J gene TRBJ2-1, with D unresolved. V shed 2 bases and J shed 2 bases, with 7 bases lying between them. Germline V gene data show CDR1 as SGHTA and CDR2 as FQGTGA. CDR3 length equals 14 residues.

The chain combines TRBV15 with TRBJ2-7; TRBD2 might be the D (6 bases). CDR1 and CDR2 (germline): LNHNV, YYDKDF (reference sequence). V was trimmed by 3 bases and J by 1 base, leaving 10 bases between them. This CDR3 comprises 14 residues. CDR3 amino acids: CATSSLRGSYEQYF. CDR3 in DNA: TGTGCCACCAGCAGTTTGCGGGGATCCTACGAGCAGTACTTC.

V and J are TRBV11-2 and TRBJ2-2; tentatively, D is TRBD2 (6 bases). V gave up 0 bases and J gave up 1 base, with 6 bases separating them. This CDR3 contains 15 residues. CDR1 is SGHAT and CDR2 is FQNNGV in the germline V gene. The CDR3 region is CASSLDGGNTGELFF. CDR3 in DNA: TGTGCCAGCAGCTTAGACGGGGGGAACACCGGGGAGCTGTTTTTT.

This clone was counted a few times. The chain employs TRBV11-3 and TRBJ2-7; 9 bases agree with TRBD1. Trimming removed 1 base from V and 4 bases from J; junction bases left unmatched: 20. The CDR3 is 20 residues long. Germline CDR1 SGHNT, CDR2 YENEEA. CDR3 DNA sequence: TGTGCCAGCAGCTTAGGTCTTGGGACAGGGAAGACCTCTTACCCATACGAGCAGTACTTC. Protein sequence: CASSLGLGTGKTSYPYEQYF.

V gene TRBV15 combines with J gene TRBJ2-4; 9 nucleotides align to TRBD2. The CDR3 spans 16 residues. Germline CDR1 LNHNV, CDR2 YYDKDF (reference sequence). The ends lost 1 base at V and 9 bases at J; junction bases unmatched: 10. The CDR3 protein is CATSRGLAGENRIQYF. The DNA for the CDR3 is TGTGCCACCAGCAGAGGGTTAGCGGGAGAGAATCGCATTCAGTACTTC.

The chain joins TRBV18 to TRBJ2-1; 8 nucleotides match TRBD2. The CDR3 totals 15 residues. Germline loops: CDR1 KGHSH, CDR2 LQKENI. V gave up 4 bases and J gave up 7 bases; unmatched junction bases: 9. For the CDR3, the DNA is TGTGCCAGCTCACACCGGGAGGGGTGGTCAAATGAGCAGTTCTTC. Its protein product is CASSHREGWSNEQFF.

This chain uses TRBV13 with TRBJ2-2; 11 nucleotides align to TRBD2. Germline assignment: CDR1 PRHDT and CDR2 FYEKMQ (reference sequence). With 5 bases clipped from V and 3 bases from J, the junction kept 5 bases outside the gene matches. The CDR3 spans 16 residues. CDR3: CASSTWTSGHTGELFF. The CDR3 DNA reads as TGTGCCAGCAGCACATGGACTAGCGGGCACACCGGGGAGCTGTTTTTT.

The chain is built from TRBV5-1 and TRBJ2-7; 7 nucleotides align to TRBD2. The CDR3 covers 16 residues. J lost 2 bases, V lost 3 bases, and 11 bases had no gene match. CDR1 is SGHRS, CDR2 YFSETQ, per germline. In DNA form, the CDR3 reads TGCGCCAGCAGCTCGCGTGGTCTAGCGGCAACCTACGAGCAGTACTTC. This encodes CASSSRGLAATYEQYF.

Sample share makes this clone medium-sized. The rearrangement links TRBV21-1 to TRBJ2-5; the DNA was not compared with TRBD2, the D call given in the table. TRBV21-1 is reported as a pseudogene. This CDR3 is built from 13 residues. CDR3 protein: CASSRGGGETQYF. For the CDR3, the DNA is TGTGCCAGCAGCAGGGGAGGTGGGGAGACCCAGTACTTC.

The chain combines TRBV5-1 with TRBJ2-1; 11 nucleotides line up with TRBD2. Germline loops: CDR1 SGHRS, CDR2 YFSETQ. The V gene end was trimmed by 2 bases and the J gene end by 10 bases; junction bases not matched to a gene: 8. The CDR3 runs 15 residues. CDR3 protein: CASSLLAGGSGEQFF. CDR3 coding DNA: TGCGCCAGCAGCTTATTAGCGGGAGGGTCCGGCGAGCAGTTCTTC.

The CDR3 bases are TGTGCCAGCAGTTTGACAGGGGGAGCCGGGGAGCTGTTTTTT. Its protein product is CASSLTGGAGELFF. The genes are TRBV28 and TRBJ2-2; 9 bases are a match to TRBD1. The germline gives CDR1 MDHEN, CDR2 SYDVKM. The CDR3 is 14 amino acids. V was pared by 3 bases and J by 6 bases, with 2 bases of the junction left unmatched. Full variable domain (remainder filled in from reference TRBV28 and TRBJ2-2): DVKVTQSSRYLVKRTGEKVFLECVQDMDHENMFWYRQDPGLGLRLIYFSYDVKMKEKGDIPEGYSVSREKKERFSLILESASTNQTSMYLCASSLTGGAGELFFGEGSRLTVL.

The rearrangement uses TRBV5-1 and TRBJ1-1, with 9 bases lining up with TRBD1. The CDR3 spans 16 residues. Trimming removed 4 bases from V and 1 base from J; junction bases left unmatched: 8. In germline, CDR1 is SGHRS, CDR2 YFSETQ. Here the CDR3 reads CASSAGQGRRNTEAFF. As DNA, the CDR3 is TGCGCCAGCAGCGCGGGACAGGGACGGAGGAACACTGAAGCTTTCTTT. Using reference TRBV5-1 and TRBJ1-1 for the parts outside the CDR3, the full variable domain is KAGVTQTPRYLIKTRGQQVTLSCSPISGHRSVSWYQQTPGQGLQFLFEYFSETQRNKGNFPGRFSGRQFSNSRSEMNVSTLELGDSALYLCASSAGQGRRNTEAFFGQGTRLTVV.

The chain employs TRBV4-1 and TRBJ2-2; a weak D match, TRBD1 (5 bases). Germline loops: CDR1 MGHRA, CDR2 YSYEKL. CDR3 length equals 16 residues. Trimming pared 0 bases from V and 4 bases from J, leaving 12 bases between. The CDR3 protein is CASSQDLGAVTGELFF. In DNA form, the CDR3 reads TGCGCCAGCAGCCAAGACCTAGGGGCGGTCACCGGGGAGCTGTTTTTT.